The 17 T cell receptor beta chains below were found in one sample sequenced in a study of blood T cell repertoires in COVID-19. Profiling relied on immunoSEQ multiplex PCR, and the TCRdb table lists in-frame clones only, not all of them. Of around 230,000 clones detected, around 89% appear once; the ten largest clones hold roughly 2.4%. Sequencing used PBMCs or T cells enriched from blood (not recorded which). These receptors were taken from a woman in her 40s with acute COVID-19.

The chain has TRBV6-2 or TRBV6-3 and TRBJ2-5; TRBD1 might be the D (5 bases). This CDR3 spans 15 amino acids. Germline loops: CDR1 MNHEY, CDR2 SVGEGT. Trimming left V 4 bases short and J 4 bases short, with 16 bases between. The CDR3 DNA reads as TGTGCCAGCAGTTCGATCGGACATGTACCAGAGACCCAGTACTTC. Protein: CASSSIGHVPETQYF.

This chain links TRBV5-1 with TRBJ1-1; D remains ambiguous. CDR1 is SGHRS and CDR2 is YFSETQ in the germline V gene. The CDR3 consists of 14 residues. Trimming removed 2 bases from V and 1 base from J, with 9 bases in between. In DNA form, the CDR3 reads TGCGCCAGCAGCTTTGAGGGAGGGAACACTGAAGCTTTCTTT. It is translated as CASSFEGGNTEAFF.

This chain links TRBV27 with TRBJ2-5, with D possibly being TRBD1 (5 bases). The CDR3 covers 14 residues. Trimming removed 3 bases from V and 5 bases from J, with 13 bases in between. From germline, CDR1 is MNHEY and CDR2 SMNVEV (reference sequence). The CDR3 reads CASSLTALTETQYF. The CDR3 DNA reads as TGTGCCAGCAGTTTGACAGCTCTCACCGAGACCCAGTACTTC.

This clone was found once. This chain links TRBV29-1 with TRBJ1-1; TRBD1 matches at 8 bases. The CDR3 is 12 amino acids. Germline loops: CDR1 SQVTM, CDR2 ANQGSEA. Trimming removed 4 bases from V and 8 bases from J; junction bases left unmatched: 6. Here the CDR3 DNA reads TGCAGCGTTGCCTTCGGACAGGGCGAAGCTTTCTTT. This encodes CSVAFGQGEAFF.

The table lists this clone with a count of one. V is TRBV14 and J is TRBJ1-1, with D possibly TRBD1 on 6 matching bases. Germline V gene lookup returns CDR1 SGHDN and CDR2 FVKESK. V was clipped by 4 bases and J by 2 bases, with 14 bases between them. The CDR3 totals 15 residues. CDR3 sequence: CASSPLGGANTEAFF. CDR3 bases: TGTGCCAGCAGCCCCTTAGGGGGGGCAAACACTGAAGCTTTCTTT. Together with reference TRBV14 and TRBJ1-1, the CDR3 gives the full variable domain: EAGVTQFPSHSVIEKGQTVTLRCDPISGHDNLYWYRRVMGKEIKFLLHFVKESKQDESGMPNNRFLAERTGGTYSTLKVQPAELEDSGVYFCASSPLGGANTEAFFGQGTRLTVV.

The CDR3: CASSPPGQEETQYF. The CDR3 DNA is TGTGCCAGCTCACCACCGGGACAGGAAGAGACCCAGTACTTC. This chain uses TRBV18 with TRBJ2-5; 8 nucleotides align to TRBD1. Losses at the gene ends were 0 bases for V and 3 bases for J; bases not matched to a gene: 0. Germline CDR1 KGHSH, CDR2 LQKENI. The CDR3 totals 14 residues.

The genes are TRBV9 and TRBJ2-2, with D hard to call. Germline CDR1 and CDR2: SGDLS and YYNGEE. Trimming took 4 bases from V and 3 from J, leaving 4 bases between them. This CDR3 is 12 amino acids long. Here the CDR3 reads CASSLYTGELFF. CDR3 sequence (DNA): TGTGCCAGCAGCCTCTACACCGGGGAGCTGTTTTTT. Drawing the rest from reference TRBV9 and TRBJ2-2, the complete variable domain is DSGVTQTPKHLITATGQRVTLRCSPRSGDLSVYWYQQSLDQGLQFLIQYYNGEERAKGNILERFSAQQFPDLHSELNLSSLELGDSALYFCASSLYTGELFFGEGSRLTVL.

V and J are TRBV14 and TRBJ1-4; TRBD1 might be the D (5 bases). CDR3 length: 15 residues. V was cut by 6 bases and J by 4 bases, with 15 bases left in between. The germline V gene has CDR1 SGHDN and CDR2 FVKESK. CDR3 protein: CASSHGGLLNEKLFF. CDR3 DNA sequence: TGTGCCAGCAGTCACGGGGGTCTGCTTAATGAAAAACTGTTTTTT.

This chain links TRBV6-2 or TRBV6-3 with TRBJ2-1; 11 bases align to TRBD2. CDR1 MNHEY and CDR2 SVGEGT come from the germline V gene. V shed 2 bases, J shed 7 bases, and the junction held 7 bases outside the gene matches. The CDR3 length is 16 residues. As DNA, the CDR3 is TGTGCCAGCAGTTACCGGCTAGCGGGAGGATGGAATGAGCAGTTCTTC. This translates into CASSYRLAGGWNEQFF.

CDR3 coding DNA: TGTGCCAGCAGTCCAGACAGTTTTAGCAATCAGCCCCAGCATTTT. As protein: CASSPDSFSNQPQHF. The chain recombines TRBV2 with TRBJ1-5; possibly TRBD1 for D (5 bases). CDR1 and CDR2 (germline): SNHLY, FYNNEI. Deletions cut 5 bases from V and 0 bases from J, with 11 bases between. This CDR3 has 15 amino acids.

The chain couples TRBV27 to TRBJ2-3; 9 bases line up with TRBD2. Germline CDR1 reads MNHEY; CDR2 reads SMNVEV (reference sequence). CDR3 length equals 18 residues. V shed 5 bases, J shed 1 base, and the junction held 13 bases outside the gene matches. The CDR3 loop reads CASSISTSGRRRTDTQYF. The CDR3 coding sequence is TGTGCCAGCAGTATTTCGACTAGCGGACGTCGACGCACAGATACGCAGTATTTT.

V gene TRBV6-1 combines with J gene TRBJ2-3, with 9 bases lining up with TRBD2. From germline, CDR1 is MNHNS and CDR2 SASEGT. This CDR3 is 16 amino acids long. Germline trimming cut 4 bases from V and 2 bases from J; bases unmatched to any gene: 7. Written as DNA, the CDR3 is TGTGCCAGCAGTGCGCGGAGCGGGGGGACCACAGATACGCAGTATTTT. Translation: CASSARSGGTTDTQYF.

The chain recombines TRBV27 with TRBJ2-3; 7 bases match TRBD2. Germline V gene data show CDR1 as MNHEY and CDR2 as SMNVEV (reference sequence). The trim removed 6 bases at V and 4 bases at J, leaving 4 bases unmatched. CDR3 length equals 13 residues. The CDR3 sequence is CASSLRGADTQYF. The CDR3 nucleotides read TGTGCCAGCAGCTTACGGGGGGCAGATACGCAGTATTTT.

The chain links TRBV5-1 to TRBJ2-1, with 13 bases identical to TRBD2. Looked up from germline, CDR1 is SGHRS and CDR2 is YFSETQ. The CDR3 spans 17 residues. The trim removed 4 bases at V and 0 bases at J, leaving 4 bases unmatched. The CDR3 reads CASSHRTSGSSYNEQFF. For the CDR3, the DNA is TGCGCCAGCAGCCACCGGACTAGCGGGAGCTCCTACAATGAGCAGTTCTTC. Full variable domain (rest looked up from reference TRBV5-1 and TRBJ2-1): KAGVTQTPRYLIKTRGQQVTLSCSPISGHRSVSWYQQTPGQGLQFLFEYFSETQRNKGNFPGRFSGRQFSNSRSEMNVSTLELGDSALYLCASSHRTSGSSYNEQFFGPGTRLTVL.

The chain carries TRBV6-6 and TRBJ1-5; D is uncertain. The CDR3 runs to 13 residues. The V gene lost 6 bases and the J gene lost 11 bases, with 17 bases spanning the gap. The V gene's germline CDR1 is MNHNY and CDR2 SVGAGI (reference sequence). CDR3 sequence reads: CASSPRGSAAQHF. DNA for the CDR3: TGTGCCAGCAGCCCCCGGGGTTCAGCGGCCCAGCATTTT.

The V call is TRBV2, the J call TRBJ2-7; tentatively, D is TRBD1 (6 bases). The germline V gene encodes CDR1 SNHLY and CDR2 FYNNEI. V lost 6 bases and J 2 bases, leaving 14 bases between the germline ends. The CDR3 is 14 amino acids. The CDR3 DNA reads TGTGCCAGCAGCGCCCAAGGGGGTCCCTACGAGCAGTACTTC. As protein: CASSAQGGPYEQYF.

This clone was detected only once. The chain is built from TRBV25-1 and TRBJ2-1; tentatively, D is TRBD2 (6 bases). The germline gives CDR1 MGHDK, CDR2 SYGVNS. The CDR3 has 14 residues. With 4 bases removed from V and 5 bases from J, the gap between germline ends came to 12 bases. DNA for the CDR3: TGTGCCAGCAGTGTGGTAGCGGCGCACAATGAGCAGTTCTTC. This encodes CASSVVAAHNEQFF.